A selection of T cell receptor beta chains follows, all from one sample in a study of CD8 T cells in Susac syndrome. MiXCR, run by TCRdb on the immunoSEQ multiplex PCR reads, gives a single entry per CDR3 protein. The sample records under 350,000 distinct CDR3 sequences, about 90% being singletons. The sequencing input was CD4+ T cells from PBMCs. Receptors were obtained from a human donor with multiple sclerosis. Both conserved end residues are part of each CDR3. D genes are given only for firm matches. Not all rows give a size; the values are once, few, many and, for expanded clones, a class.

TRBJ2-3	TRBV28	TRBD1	.	CASNTGVTQYF	TGTGCCAGCAATACAGGGGTGACACAGTATTTT
TRBJ2-5	TRBV11-2	.	.	CASSLAREETQYF	TGTGCCAGCAGCTTGGCCCGGGAAGAGACCCAGTACTTC
TRBJ2-3	TRBV18	.	.	CASSPVGTDTQYF	TGTGCCAGCTCACCGGTCGGCACAGATACGCAGTATTTT
TRBJ2-1	TRBV11-3	.	.	CASSARGRGDEQFF	TGTGCCAGCAGCGCGCGGGGCAGGGGTGATGAGCAGTTCTTC
TRBJ2-2	TRBV3-1	.	.	CASSQRGYHTGELFF	TGTGCCAGCAGCCAAAGGGGGTATCACACCGGGGAGCTGTTTTTT
TRBJ1-4	TRBV12-3/TRBV12-4	.	.	CASSSESWELFF	TGTGCCAGCAGTTCGGAGTCCTGGGAACTGTTTTTT
TRBJ2-1	TRBV7-3	.	once	CASSLTGGSNEQFF	TGTGCCAGCAGCTTAACGGGAGGCTCCAATGAGCAGTTCTTC
TRBJ2-4	TRBV4-3	TRBD2	once	CASSQDWASGSPNIQYF	TGCGCCAGCAGCCAAGATTGGGCTAGCGGGAGTCCGAACATTCAGTACTTC
TRBJ2-3	TRBV27	TRBD2	.	CASSFVREGHTDTQYF	TGTGCCAGCAGTTTCGTGCGGGAGGGGCACACAGATACGCAGTATTTT
TRBJ2-3	TRBV29-1	.	.	CSVLLAATSTDTQYF	TGCAGCGTACTCTTAGCGGCAACATCCACAGATACGCAGTATTTT
TRBJ2-1	TRBV19	.	.	CASSIQVSGASEQFF	TGTGCCAGTAGTATTCAGGTTTCGGGGGCTTCTGAGCAGTTCTTC
TRBJ2-7	TRBV4-3	.	.	CASSQDRVREREQYF	TGCGCCAGCAGCCAAGATAGGGTGAGGGAACGCGAGCAGTACTTC
TRBJ1-5	TRBV4-1	.	.	CASSHHRERGQPQHF	TGCGCCAGCAGCCATCACAGGGAGAGGGGACAGCCCCAGCATTTT
TRBJ2-4	TRBV20-1	TRBD1	.	CSATPDRGLYIQYF	TGCAGTGCTACGCCTGACAGGGGTTTATACATTCAGTACTTC
TRBJ1-4	TRBV2	TRBD1	.	CASSEGGAGGEKLFF	TGTGCCAGCAGTGAGGGTGGAGCAGGGGGTGAAAAACTGTTTTTT
TRBJ1-2	TRBV14	.	.	CASSQDPREPSGYTF	TGTGCCAGCAGCCAAGATCCGCGGGAGCCGAGTGGCTACACCTTC
TRBJ2-5	TRBV7-9	.	.	CASTRDPQETQYF	TGTGCCAGCACCCGAGATCCCCAAGAGACCCAGTACTTC
TRBJ2-5	TRBV18	.	.	CASSQRGTQYQETQYF	TGTGCCAGCTCACAAAGGGGGACTCAGTACCAAGAGACCCAGTACTTC
TRBJ1-2	TRBV11-3	.	.	CASSLDHLGATPRHGYTF	TGTGCCAGCAGCTTAGATCATCTGGGCGCCACCCCAAGGCACGGCTACACCTTC
TRBJ2-7	TRBV20-1	TRBD2	.	CSATPGTSGGHEQYF	TGCAGTGCTACCCCAGGGACTAGCGGGGGCCACGAGCAGTACTTC
TRBJ1-5	TRBV29-1	TRBD1	.	CSVVTGVNQPQHF	TGCAGCGTTGTAACAGGGGTCAATCAGCCCCAGCATTTT
TRBJ2-1	TRBV6-5	TRBD1	once	CASSYSGDSRSYNEQFF	TGTGCCAGCAGTTACTCGGGGGACAGTCGCTCCTACAATGAGCAGTTCTTC
TRBJ2-1	TRBV11-1	TRBD1	.	CASSLVSRGFYNEQFF	TGTGCCAGCAGCTTAGTAAGCAGGGGGTTCTACAATGAGCAGTTCTTC
TRBJ2-7	TRBV6-5	.	.	CASSFPSSYEQYF	TGTGCCAGCAGTTTCCCTTCTTCCTACGAGCAGTACTTC
TRBJ1-5	TRBV7-2	TRBD1	.	CASSLGTGLHQPQHF	TGTGCCAGCAGCTTAGGGACAGGGTTGCACCAGCCCCAGCATTTT
TRBJ1-4	TRBV6-6	TRBD1	.	CASSWDREEKLFF	TGTGCCAGCAGCTGGGACAGGGAGGAAAAACTGTTTTTT
TRBJ2-1	TRBV6-5	.	.	CASSFSGQQYNEQFF	TGTGCCAGCAGTTTTTCCGGACAGCAATACAATGAGCAGTTCTTC
TRBJ2-5	TRBV20-1	TRBD2	.	CSSTSGRGETQYF	TGCAGTTCGACTAGCGGGAGGGGGGAGACCCAGTACTTC
TRBJ1-1	TRBV7-9	.	.	CASSYSELARGAFF	TGTGCCAGCAGTTATAGTGAGTTAGCGCGGGGAGCTTTCTTT
TRBJ1-5	TRBV20-1	.	.	CSAPWGSGQPQHF	TGCAGTGCCCCTTGGGGCTCGGGGCAGCCCCAGCATTTT
TRBJ2-4	TRBV13	.	.	CASSRNPSVRPHGAKNIQYF	TGTGCCAGCAGTCGAAACCCCAGCGTCCGCCCCCACGGGGCCAAAAACATTCAGTACTTC
TRBJ2-4	TRBV6-2/TRBV6-3	.	.	CASRQGRGRVENIQYF	TGTGCCAGCAGGCAAGGAAGGGGCAGGGTCGAGAACATTCAGTACTTC
TRBJ2-1	TRBV5-1	.	.	CASALSVLDYNEQFF	TGCGCCAGCGCCCTTTCGGTATTGGACTACAATGAGCAGTTCTTC
TRBJ1-6	TRBV10-2	.	.	CASKFSGGHRSSNSPLHF	TGCGCCAGCAAATTCAGTGGAGGGCATAGATCAAGTAATTCACCCCTCCACTTT
TRBJ2-3	TRBV7-9	TRBD1	.	CASSPRGQGALASMDF	TGTGCCAGCAGCCCGCGGGGACAGGGGGCTCTTGCGAGTATGGATTTT
TRBJ2-1	TRBV5-1	TRBD2	once	CASSWGLAGALGHEQFF	TGCGCCAGCAGCTGGGGACTAGCGGGGGCCTTGGGGCATGAGCAGTTCTTC
TRBJ1-2	TRBV14	TRBD1	.	CASSPGQQYGYTF	TGTGCCAGCAGCCCGGGACAGCAGTATGGCTACACCTTC
TRBJ2-3	TRBV30	TRBD2	.	CAWSGGLAGGSEYF	TGTGCCTGGAGTGGGGGACTAGCGGGGGGCTCGGAGTATTTT
TRBJ1-2	TRBV7-2	TRBD1	.	CASSLNPGQDGYTF	TGTGCCAGCAGCTTAAACCCGGGACAGGATGGCTACACCTTC
TRBJ2-5	TRBV7-2	.	.	CASSLPLIQETQYF	TGTGCCAGCAGCTTGCCACTCATCCAAGAGACCCAGTACTTC